This T cell receptor beta chain was identified in a study of blood T cell repertoires in COVID-19. Turning to the study itself: Sources were T cells, B-cell-depleted T cells, or PBMCs; the material itself was cDNA or gDNA.

This clone has only a few counts. The germline V gene has CDR1 MNHEY and CDR2 SVGAGI. The CDR3 runs 15 residues. V trimming: 5 bases; J trimming: 7 bases; junction bases outside the gene matches: 7. Two negative PCRs, clearance, or symptom resolution characterized the recovered Cohort 3 donors. In the source study's methods: Nucleated cell number was recorded as an estimate derived from reference gene primer amplification. Sequencing was performed with immunoSEQ multiplex PCR; in TCRdb, only in-frame clones are kept and a portion is missing. V, J and clone size reflect that table, while D and trimming were determined from the DNA. In the table there are approximately 230,000 clones, 70% to 90% of which are singletons.

This receptor was identified in a man younger than 35 who had recovered from COVID-19. Material: PBMCs or T cells enriched from blood (not recorded which). The V gene is TRBV6-5, the J gene TRBJ2-7, with 14 positions matching TRBD2. CDR3 in amino acids: CASSPRTSGRFEQYF. The CDR3 DNA reads TGTGCCAGCAGTCCCCGGACTAGCGGGAGGTTTGAGCAGTACTTC.